This T cell receptor (beta chain) was captured in a study of post-analysis software for immune sequencing data. In the study overall: Clinical courses comprised relapsing-remitting, secondary progressive and progressive-relapsing multiple sclerosis.

Sequencing libraries made from TCR beta cDNA carried unique molecular identifiers. Out of roughly 1 to 10 million T cells, some 480,000 cDNA molecules were generated. TCRdb reanalysed the PCR reads using MiXCR and keeps one entry per CDR3 protein. The sample records hundreds of thousands of distinct CDR3 sequences, roughly 47% being singletons. Details on this clonotype: Its specificity is not known.

General study findings and limits: Strong co-clustering by F measure was evident for samples that had been prepared in the same batch. Patients with multiple sclerosis recorded significantly lower normalized Chao1 diversity than controls, the study found. TRBV5-6, TRBV5-1 and TRBV20-1 belonged to a set of about five TRBV segments that were more frequent in patients than controls.

Germline values: CDR1 ENHRY, CDR2 SYGVKD. The CDR3 loop spans 17 amino acids. V was clipped by 2 bases and J by 5 bases; unmatched bases: 9. The TCR sequence derives from a girl aged 5 to 17 with multiple sclerosis. V usage is TRBV10-3 and J usage is TRBJ2-2; 9 positions match TRBD1. Sequences were obtained from blood. The CDR3 nucleotides read TGTGCCATCAGTGAGACACCGGGACAGGGCAGAACCGGGGAGCTGTTTTTT. Its translation is CAISETPGQGRTGELFF.